The rows below give T cell receptor beta chains drawn from one sample of a study of technical replicates of blood from several donors. Sequencing used immunoSEQ multiplex PCR; TCRdb keeps in-frame clones, though not all of them. The table shows 55,000 to 60,000 clones, with 80% to 95% occurring only once. Sequenced: PBMCs. Source of these receptors: a human donor in good health. Some clones in this sample may be carry-over from other donors' samples. Both conserved end residues are part of each CDR3. A D gene is named only where the DNA matches it firmly. Size values are once, few and many counts, or a class for expanded clones, and some rows have none.

v_call	j_call	clone_size	d_call	cdr3_aa	cdr3_nt
TRBV6-1	TRBJ2-5	-	-	CASSDSGSEAETQYF	TGTGCCAGCAGTGATAGCGGTAGCGAGGCGGAGACCCAGTACTTC
TRBV6-1	TRBJ1-5	-	TRBD1	CASSEGGTGPRPQHF	TGTGCCAGCAGTGAAGGGGGGACAGGCCCTCGGCCCCAGCATTTT
TRBV5-8	TRBJ2-1	once	-	CASSLARTTYNEQFF	TGTGCCAGCAGCTTGGCTAGGACTACGTACAATGAGCAGTTCTTC
TRBV18	TRBJ2-2	-	TRBD2	CASSPPSSGGLSGLFF	TGTGCCAGCTCACCACCGTCTAGCGGGGGCTTATCAGGGCTGTTTTTT
TRBV30	TRBJ1-2	-	-	CAWSRNYGYTF	TGTGCCTGGAGCAGGAACTATGGCTACACCTTC
TRBV20-1	TRBJ2-1	-	-	CSAKDFNEQFF	TGCAGTGCTAAGGACTTTAATGAGCAGTTCTTC
TRBV7-9	TRBJ1-2	-	-	CASSFENYGYTF	TGTGCCAGCAGCTTTGAGAACTATGGCTACACCTTC
TRBV4-1	TRBJ1-4	-	-	CASSQSPPFATNEKLFF	TGCGCCAGCAGCCAATCCCCCCCTTTCGCAACTAATGAAAAACTGTTTTTT
TRBV12-5	TRBJ1-2	-	TRBD1	CASGLGQGRATF	TGTGCTAGTGGTCTCGGACAGGGCCGGGCCACCTTC
TRBV9	TRBJ1-2	-	-	CASSATERGGNGYTF	TGTGCCAGCAGCGCAACTGAAAGGGGGGGGAATGGCTACACCTTC
TRBV13	TRBJ1-2	once	-	CASSLDPRGSPPNYGYTF	TGTGCCAGCAGCTTAGATCCACGGGGATCCCCCCCTAACTATGGCTACACCTTC
TRBV5-6	TRBJ2-2	-	TRBD2	CASSSLAGADTGELFF	TGTGCCAGCAGCTCCCTAGCGGGAGCGGACACCGGGGAGCTGTTTTTT
TRBV29-1	TRBJ2-7	-	TRBD1	CSVGQGAYEQYF	TGCAGCGTGGGACAGGGGGCTTACGAGCAGTACTTC
TRBV11-1	TRBJ2-2	-	TRBD1	CASSSGQGFGGELFF	TGTGCCAGCAGCTCGGGACAGGGTTTCGGCGGGGAGCTGTTTTTT